This is a list of T cell receptor beta chains from one sample in a study of T cell responses to AZD1222 COVID-19 vaccine. Here immunoSEQ multiplex PCR was the method, and the copy in TCRdb shows in-frame clones only, minus some. The repertoire holds 75,000 to 90,000 clones, with around 90% as singletons. The input for sequencing was peripheral blood, taken 28 days after the second AZD1222 dose. The source of these receptors is an adult who received the AZD1222 COVID-19 vaccine. CDR3s include the opening cysteine and the closing phenylalanine or tryptophan. The D gene is left open where the match is weak. Size values are once, few and many counts, or a class for expanded clones, and some rows have none.

abundance	d_gene	v_gene	j_gene	CDR3nt	CDR3aa
-	-	TRBV28	TRBJ1-2	TGTGCCAGCAGTTTAGAACAGATTAACTATGGCTACACCTTC	CASSLEQINYGYTF
-	TRBD1	TRBV5-1	TRBJ2-1	TGCGCCAGCAGCTTGGGGGGGACAGGTTCCCTCGCTATGGATGAGCAGTTCTTC	CASSLGGTGSLAMDEQFF
-	-	TRBV4-2	TRBJ2-4	TGTGCCAGCAGACCGCCAGGCAAAAACATTCAGTACTTC	CASRPPGKNIQYF
once	-	TRBV18	TRBJ1-3	TGTGCCAGCTCACCGGAAAGAAACACCATATATTTT	CASSPERNTIYF
-	TRBD1	TRBV7-2	TRBJ1-1	TGTGCCAGCAGCTTGCGGACAGGGAAGGATTCTGAAGCTTTCTTT	CASSLRTGKDSEAFF
once	TRBD2	TRBV29-1	TRBJ2-3	TGCAGCGTTAAGGGGAGGGCCGATTTGGCAGATACGCAGTATTTT	CSVKGRADLADTQYF
-	-	TRBV7-2	TRBJ1-6	TGTGCCAGCAGCTTCGGTACCTCCGGACCCCTCCACTTT	CASSFGTSGPLHF
-	-	TRBV9	TRBJ2-3	TGTGCCAGCAGCGTAGGAGTCAACCCTAGCACAGATACGCAGTATTTT	CASSVGVNPSTDTQYF
-	-	TRBV7-9	TRBJ2-3	TGTGCCAGCAGCTGGTTAGAAGGGGATACGCAGTATTTT	CASSWLEGDTQYF
-	TRBD2	TRBV19	TRBJ2-1	TGTGCCAGTATGGGGACTAGCGGGAGGTGGAATGAGCAGTTCTTC	CASMGTSGRWNEQFF
-	-	TRBV6-4	TRBJ1-5	TGTGCCAGCAGTGACCGAAGGGGTAGACAGCCCCAGCATTTT	CASSDRRGRQPQHF
-	-	TRBV11-3	TRBJ2-4	TGTGCCAGCAGCACCGGGACGGAAAACATTCAGTACTTC	CASSTGTENIQYF
-	-	TRBV30	TRBJ2-1	TGTGCCTGGAAGGAGGGCCATGAGCAGTTCTTC	CAWKEGHEQFF
-	-	TRBV6-5	TRBJ1-3	TGTGCCAGCGGGGGTCTCGGAAACACCATATATTTT	CASGGLGNTIYF
once	-	TRBV19	TRBJ2-7	TGTGCCAGTAGTGAAGGGTTCTACGAGCAGTACTTC	CASSEGFYEQYF
-	-	TRBV27	TRBJ2-7	TGTGCCAGCAGTTTATTCGGTCGGCCATCCCATCCCTCCTACGAGCAGTACTTC	CASSLFGRPSHPSYEQYF
-	TRBD2	TRBV4-1	TRBJ2-1	TGCGCCAGCAGCCAAGCACCGGGACTAGAGGTTACTGAGCAGTTCTTC	CASSQAPGLEVTEQFF
-	TRBD2	TRBV19	TRBJ2-7	TGTGCCAGTAGTCCCGGGACTAGCGGGAGTCACGAGCAGTACTTC	CASSPGTSGSHEQYF
-	TRBD1	TRBV19	TRBJ2-7	TGTGCCAGTAGTACCGTGACAGGGGGAAAGGGCGAGCAGTACTTC	CASSTVTGGKGEQYF
-	-	TRBV19	TRBJ2-1	TGTGCCAGTAGTATAGATGTCAGCTTCTACAATGAGCAGTTCTTC	CASSIDVSFYNEQFF
-	-	TRBV6-2/TRBV6-3	TRBJ1-2	TGTGCCAGCAGTTACACGGATCGACAGAAGGGTATCTATGGCTACACCTTC	CASSYTDRQKGIYGYTF
-	-	TRBV3-1/TRBV3-2	TRBJ2-7	TGTGCCAGCAGCTCCCAGGGAGGTGAGCAGTACTTC	CASSSQGGEQYF
-	-	TRBV5-1	TRBJ2-2	TGCGCCAGCAGCTTGGCCGCGAACACCGGGGAGCTGTTTTTT	CASSLAANTGELFF
-	TRBD2	TRBV24-1	TRBJ2-1	TGTGCCACCAGTGAAGTCGGGAGGGCCGGTGAGCAGTTCTTC	CATSEVGRAGEQFF
-	-	TRBV30	TRBJ1-4	TGTGCCTGGAATATGGCCGGGGTTGGTGAAAAACTGTTTTTT	CAWNMAGVGEKLFF
-	-	TRBV19	TRBJ2-3	TGTGCCAGTAGTATAGTCGCTGAGGCTAGGGGCCACACAGATACGCAGTATTTT	CASSIVAEARGHTDTQYF
-	-	TRBV29-1	TRBJ1-1	TGCAGCGTTGAAAAGGATCGCTGGGCTGAAGCTTTCTTT	CSVEKDRWAEAFF
-	-	TRBV2	TRBJ2-1	TGTGCCAGCAATTCCGGCTGGGCCAATGAGCAGTTCTTC	CASNSGWANEQFF
once	-	TRBV6-2/TRBV6-3	TRBJ2-1	TGTGCCAGCAGTTTGGGGCCGAGCAATGAGCAGTTCTTC	CASSLGPSNEQFF
-	-	TRBV14	TRBJ1-4	TGTGCCAGCACCCTAGGGACGGCTGGAGGGGAAAAACTGTTTTTT	CASTLGTAGGEKLFF
few	-	TRBV3-1/TRBV3-2	TRBJ2-7	TGTGCCAGCAGCCAAACGCACGAGCAGTACTTC	CASSQTHEQYF
-	-	TRBV24-1	TRBJ1-5	TGTGCCACCCAAGATAGCAATCAGCCCCAGCATTTT	CATQDSNQPQHF
-	TRBD2	TRBV7-2	TRBJ2-3	TGTGCCAGCAGCTGGCGACTAGCGGGAGAGGCAGATACGCAGTATTTT	CASSWRLAGEADTQYF
once	-	TRBV7-9	TRBJ1-2	TGTGCCAGCAGCTTAGGGGACATGAACTATGGCTACACCTTC	CASSLGDMNYGYTF
-	-	TRBV5-1	TRBJ2-2	TGCGCCAGCGGCCCTGAAGAAATCACCGGGGAGCTGTTTTTT	CASGPEEITGELFF
-	TRBD1	TRBV5-1	TRBJ2-3	TGCGCCAGCAGCCGGGGACAGCCTAGCACAGATACGCAGTATTTT	CASSRGQPSTDTQYF
-	-	TRBV28	TRBJ2-1	TGTGCCAGCAGTTTGGCGGGATACTCCTACAATGAGCAGTTCTTC	CASSLAGYSYNEQFF
-	-	TRBV7-2	TRBJ2-3	TGTGCCAGCAGCTCCGGCGGGAGCACAGATACGCAGTATTTT	CASSSGGSTDTQYF
-	-	TRBV30	TRBJ2-3	TGTGCCTGGAGTTCGGTTACCACAGATACGCAGTATTTT	CAWSSVTTDTQYF
-	TRBD2	TRBV7-6	TRBJ2-1	TGTGCCAGCAGCTTCAGCGGGGGTGGGGACAATGAGCAGTTCTTC	CASSFSGGGDNEQFF
-	-	TRBV10-2	TRBJ1-5	TGCGCCAGCAGTGCAGGAGGGACCAATCAGCCCCAGCATTTT	CASSAGGTNQPQHF
once	TRBD2	TRBV30	TRBJ2-1	TGTGCCTGGGACAGCGGGAGGGGGGCCTACAATGAGCAGTTCTTC	CAWDSGRGAYNEQFF
-	TRBD1	TRBV6-5	TRBJ1-6	TGTGCCAGCAGTCAGCACAGGGGCGGGAATTCACCCCTCCACTTT	CASSQHRGGNSPLHF